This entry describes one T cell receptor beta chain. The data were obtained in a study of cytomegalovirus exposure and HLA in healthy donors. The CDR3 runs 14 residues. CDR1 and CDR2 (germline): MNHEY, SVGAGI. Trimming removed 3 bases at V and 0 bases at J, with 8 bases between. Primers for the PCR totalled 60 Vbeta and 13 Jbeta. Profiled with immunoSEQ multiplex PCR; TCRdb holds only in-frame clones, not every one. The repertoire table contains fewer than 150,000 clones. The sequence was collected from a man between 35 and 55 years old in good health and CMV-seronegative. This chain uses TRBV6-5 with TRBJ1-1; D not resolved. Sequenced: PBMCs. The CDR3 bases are TGTGCCAGCAGTTATGTACAGCTGAACACTGAAGCTTTCTTT. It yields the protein CASSYVQLNTEAFF.